The rows below give T cell receptor beta chains drawn from one sample of a study of cytomegalovirus exposure and HLA in healthy donors. TCRdb keeps only in-frame clones here, not all; method: immunoSEQ multiplex PCR. The sample holds just under 250,000 clones, about four fifths seen once. Input material: PBMCs. These receptors originate from a woman between 40 and 55 years old in good health and CMV-seropositive. Both conserved end residues are part of each CDR3. Fields, in order: clone size, J gene, V gene, D gene, CDR3 protein, CDR3 DNA. D genes are given only for firm matches. The size of a clone is reported for some rows only, either as once, few or many, or as a class for expanded clones.

clone_size: NA; j_call: TRBJ2-7; v_call: TRBV7-3; d_call: TRBD1; cdr3_aa: CASSLNAGQGYEQYF; cdr3_nt: TGTGCCAGCAGCTTAAATGCGGGACAGGGATACGAGCAGTACTTC
clone_size: few; j_call: TRBJ2-1; v_call: TRBV13; d_call: TRBD2; cdr3_aa: CASSFGTSGYNEQFF; cdr3_nt: TGTGCCAGCAGCTTCGGGACTAGCGGGTACAATGAGCAGTTCTTC
clone_size: once; j_call: TRBJ2-3; v_call: TRBV4-2; d_call: TRBD2; cdr3_aa: CASSHLGVSGGVPTDTQYF; cdr3_nt: TGTGCCAGCAGCCACCTCGGGGTTAGCGGGGGGGTGCCGACAGATACGCAGTATTTT
clone_size: NA; j_call: TRBJ1-1; v_call: TRBV29-1; d_call: TRBD1; cdr3_aa: CSVKGAQVNTEAFF; cdr3_nt: TGCAGCGTTAAGGGGGCACAGGTGAACACTGAAGCTTTCTTT
clone_size: NA; j_call: TRBJ2-5; v_call: TRBV9; d_call: TRBD2; cdr3_aa: CASSVSGLAGVQETQYF; cdr3_nt: TGTGCCAGCAGCGTGAGCGGTCTAGCGGGGGTACAAGAGACCCAGTACTTC
clone_size: NA; j_call: TRBJ2-1; v_call: TRBV27; d_call: TRBD2; cdr3_aa: CASAWRGGNEQFF; cdr3_nt: TGTGCCAGCGCCTGGCGGGGGGGCAATGAGCAGTTCTTC
clone_size: NA; j_call: TRBJ2-1; v_call: TRBV5-1; d_call: NA; cdr3_aa: CASSPEGSYNEQFF; cdr3_nt: TGCGCCAGCAGCCCAGAGGGCAGTTACAATGAGCAGTTCTTC
clone_size: NA; j_call: TRBJ2-1; v_call: TRBV29-1; d_call: TRBD2; cdr3_aa: CSFAGTSGGPGDEQFF; cdr3_nt: TGCAGCTTCGCCGGGACTAGCGGGGGGCCAGGGGATGAGCAGTTCTTC
clone_size: NA; j_call: TRBJ2-1; v_call: TRBV6-1; d_call: TRBD2; cdr3_aa: CASGGLTYNEQFF; cdr3_nt: TGTGCCAGCGGGGGACTAACCTACAATGAGCAGTTCTTC
clone_size: NA; j_call: TRBJ2-4; v_call: TRBV13; d_call: NA; cdr3_aa: CASSLEKETAQYF; cdr3_nt: TGTGCCAGCAGCTTAGAAAAGGAGACAGCCCAGTACTTC
clone_size: NA; j_call: TRBJ1-1; v_call: TRBV27; d_call: NA; cdr3_aa: CASSLSRGNTEAFF; cdr3_nt: TGTGCCAGCAGTTTATCGCGGGGAAACACTGAAGCTTTCTTT
clone_size: once; j_call: TRBJ2-7; v_call: TRBV4-1; d_call: NA; cdr3_aa: CASSQGQVGAYEQYF; cdr3_nt: TGCGCCAGCAGCCAAGGACAGGTCGGGGCCTACGAGCAGTACTTC
clone_size: NA; j_call: TRBJ2-1; v_call: TRBV11-3; d_call: NA; cdr3_aa: CASSLQLNEQFF; cdr3_nt: TGTGCCAGCAGCCTACAGCTCAATGAGCAGTTCTTC
clone_size: NA; j_call: TRBJ2-3; v_call: TRBV4-3; d_call: NA; cdr3_aa: CASSFDRATDTQYF; cdr3_nt: TGCGCCAGCAGCTTTGACAGAGCCACAGATACGCAGTATTTT
clone_size: NA; j_call: TRBJ2-3; v_call: TRBV12-5; d_call: NA; cdr3_aa: CASVDSVPDTQYF; cdr3_nt: TGTGCTAGTGTAGATAGCGTCCCAGATACGCAGTATTTT
clone_size: NA; j_call: TRBJ1-5; v_call: TRBV6-1; d_call: NA; cdr3_aa: CASSPRGQPQHF; cdr3_nt: TGTGCCAGCTCTCCGAGAGGACAGCCCCAGCATTTT
clone_size: once; j_call: TRBJ2-7; v_call: TRBV19; d_call: NA; cdr3_aa: CASMGQGGERRGYEQYF; cdr3_nt: TGTGCCAGTATGGGCCAGGGGGGTGAGCGGAGGGGATACGAGCAGTACTTC
clone_size: NA; j_call: TRBJ2-2; v_call: TRBV7-3; d_call: NA; cdr3_aa: CASSLNRGAEGELFF; cdr3_nt: TGTGCCAGCAGCTTAAATCGGGGGGCAGAGGGGGAGCTGTTTTTT
clone_size: NA; j_call: TRBJ1-1; v_call: TRBV11-2; d_call: NA; cdr3_aa: CASSLGQNTEAFF; cdr3_nt: TGTGCCAGCAGCCTCGGACAGAACACTGAAGCTTTCTTT
clone_size: NA; j_call: TRBJ1-2; v_call: TRBV30; d_call: NA; cdr3_aa: CAWRERLGGQDYGYTF; cdr3_nt: TGTGCCTGGAGGGAACGCTTGGGGGGGCAAGACTATGGCTACACCTTC
clone_size: NA; j_call: TRBJ2-7; v_call: TRBV9; d_call: TRBD1; cdr3_aa: CASSVGGQSYEQYF; cdr3_nt: TGTGCCAGCAGCGTAGGGGGACAGAGCTACGAGCAGTACTTC
clone_size: NA; j_call: TRBJ2-7; v_call: TRBV12-2; d_call: NA; cdr3_aa: CASRSLAAAYEQYF; cdr3_nt: TGTGCAAGTCGCTCCTTAGCAGCCGCCTACGAGCAGTACTTC
clone_size: NA; j_call: TRBJ1-4; v_call: TRBV5-1; d_call: TRBD1; cdr3_aa: CASSLGQVNEKLFF; cdr3_nt: TGCGCCAGCAGCTTAGGACAGGTTAATGAAAAACTGTTTTTT
clone_size: NA; j_call: TRBJ2-5; v_call: TRBV5-1; d_call: NA; cdr3_aa: CASSRSQETQYF; cdr3_nt: TGCGCCAGCAGCAGGAGCCAAGAGACCCAGTACTTC
clone_size: NA; j_call: TRBJ2-3; v_call: TRBV4-1; d_call: NA; cdr3_aa: CASSQVLDTQYF; cdr3_nt: TGCGCCAGCAGCCAAGTACTAGATACGCAGTATTTT
clone_size: NA; j_call: TRBJ1-2; v_call: TRBV5-1; d_call: NA; cdr3_aa: CASSLGVQGSGYTF; cdr3_nt: TGCGCCAGCAGCTTGGGAGTTCAGGGCTCGGGCTACACCTTC
clone_size: NA; j_call: TRBJ1-1; v_call: TRBV7-3; d_call: NA; cdr3_aa: CASSLQGRSEAFF; cdr3_nt: TGTGCCAGCAGCTTACAGGGTCGTTCTGAAGCTTTCTTT
clone_size: NA; j_call: TRBJ1-6; v_call: TRBV6-5; d_call: NA; cdr3_aa: CASSYSRQAGRSLHF; cdr3_nt: TGTGCCAGCAGTTACTCGAGGCAGGCCGGGAGATCCCTCCACTTT
clone_size: NA; j_call: TRBJ1-5; v_call: TRBV9; d_call: TRBD1; cdr3_aa: CASSVDGTVQPQHF; cdr3_nt: TGTGCCAGCAGCGTAGATGGGACAGTTCAGCCCCAGCATTTT
clone_size: NA; j_call: TRBJ1-1; v_call: TRBV27; d_call: NA; cdr3_aa: CASSFSVAGNTEAFF; cdr3_nt: TGTGCCAGCAGTTTCTCTGTGGCTGGGAACACTGAAGCTTTCTTT
clone_size: NA; j_call: TRBJ2-3; v_call: TRBV9; d_call: TRBD2; cdr3_aa: CASSPSGGMFTDTQYF; cdr3_nt: TGTGCCAGCAGTCCTAGCGGGGGCATGTTCACAGATACGCAGTATTTT
clone_size: NA; j_call: TRBJ2-1; v_call: TRBV15; d_call: NA; cdr3_aa: CATSRDVDFEWKFF; cdr3_nt: TGTGCCACCAGCAGAGATGTGGACTTCGAGTGGAAGTTCTTC
clone_size: NA; j_call: TRBJ2-2; v_call: TRBV5-1; d_call: NA; cdr3_aa: CASSVQGGDTGELFF; cdr3_nt: TGCGCCAGCAGCGTGCAGGGTGGAGACACCGGGGAGCTGTTTTTT
clone_size: NA; j_call: TRBJ2-7; v_call: TRBV5-5; d_call: NA; cdr3_aa: CASSSAERLSSYEQYF; cdr3_nt: TGTGCCAGCAGCTCCGCGGAGCGACTTAGCTCCTACGAGCAGTACTTC
clone_size: few; j_call: TRBJ1-2; v_call: TRBV30; d_call: NA; cdr3_aa: CAWSVESGYYGYTF; cdr3_nt: TGTGCCTGGAGTGTAGAGTCCGGGTACTATGGCTACACCTTC
clone_size: NA; j_call: TRBJ2-5; v_call: TRBV4-2; d_call: NA; cdr3_aa: CASSQVDSSETQYF; cdr3_nt: TGTGCCAGCAGCCAGGTTGACTCTTCAGAGACCCAGTACTTC
clone_size: NA; j_call: TRBJ2-3; v_call: TRBV9; d_call: TRBD2; cdr3_aa: CASSAPLLAALGDTQYF; cdr3_nt: TGTGCCAGCAGCGCCCCTCTGCTAGCGGCCCTTGGGGATACGCAGTATTTT
clone_size: NA; j_call: TRBJ1-2; v_call: TRBV6-1; d_call: NA; cdr3_aa: CASSEEAAGSANYGYTF; cdr3_nt: TGTGCCAGCAGTGAAGAGGCGGCGGGCAGCGCTAACTATGGCTACACCTTC
clone_size: NA; j_call: TRBJ2-3; v_call: TRBV29-1; d_call: NA; cdr3_aa: CSVEGGGRITDTQYF; cdr3_nt: TGCAGCGTTGAGGGCGGGGGCCGGATCACAGATACGCAGTATTTT
clone_size: NA; j_call: TRBJ1-6; v_call: TRBV9; d_call: NA; cdr3_aa: CASSDLLNSPLHF; cdr3_nt: TGTGCCAGCAGCGACTTACTCAATTCACCCCTCCACTTT
clone_size: NA; j_call: TRBJ2-1; v_call: TRBV4-3; d_call: NA; cdr3_aa: CASSQDASDSSYNEQFF; cdr3_nt: TGCGCCAGCAGCCAAGATGCGTCGGACAGCTCCTACAATGAGCAGTTCTTC
clone_size: NA; j_call: TRBJ2-7; v_call: TRBV5-6; d_call: NA; cdr3_aa: CASSRGPGGNYEQYF; cdr3_nt: TGTGCCAGCAGCCGCGGCCCGGGGGGCAACTACGAGCAGTACTTC
clone_size: NA; j_call: TRBJ2-2; v_call: TRBV18; d_call: NA; cdr3_aa: CASSSQNTGELFF; cdr3_nt: TGTGCCAGCTCATCCCAGAACACCGGGGAGCTGTTTTTT
clone_size: NA; j_call: TRBJ1-6; v_call: TRBV5-4; d_call: NA; cdr3_aa: CASSAPGLDNSPLHF; cdr3_nt: TGTGCCAGCAGCGCGCCGGGACTTGATAATTCACCCCTCCACTTT
clone_size: few; j_call: TRBJ2-2; v_call: TRBV10-3; d_call: TRBD2; cdr3_aa: CAISEGRRGEGTGELFF; cdr3_nt: TGTGCCATCAGTGAAGGAAGACGGGGGGAGGGCACCGGGGAGCTGTTTTTT
clone_size: NA; j_call: TRBJ2-3; v_call: TRBV29-1; d_call: NA; cdr3_aa: CSVRDNYNQPQYF; cdr3_nt: TGCAGCGTCCGGGACAATTACAATCAGCCCCAGTATTTT
clone_size: NA; j_call: TRBJ1-4; v_call: TRBV30; d_call: NA; cdr3_aa: CALGGGREKLFF; cdr3_nt: TGTGCCCTTGGGGGGGGGAGAGAAAAACTGTTTTTT
clone_size: NA; j_call: TRBJ2-7; v_call: TRBV6-6; d_call: TRBD2; cdr3_aa: CASSFLAGELEQYF; cdr3_nt: TGTGCCAGCAGTTTCCTAGCGGGAGAGCTCGAGCAGTACTTC
clone_size: NA; j_call: TRBJ1-2; v_call: TRBV27; d_call: TRBD1; cdr3_aa: CASTPQSQGAGGYTF; cdr3_nt: TGTGCCAGCACCCCACAATCGCAGGGGGCCGGTGGCTACACCTTC
clone_size: NA; j_call: TRBJ2-2; v_call: TRBV7-2; d_call: NA; cdr3_aa: CASSLEGHPGGELFF; cdr3_nt: TGTGCCAGCAGCTTAGAAGGACATCCGGGCGGGGAGCTGTTTTTT
clone_size: NA; j_call: TRBJ2-1; v_call: TRBV6-6; d_call: TRBD2; cdr3_aa: CASMEGGYSYNEQFF; cdr3_nt: TGTGCCAGCATGGAGGGAGGGTACTCCTACAATGAGCAGTTCTTC
clone_size: NA; j_call: TRBJ2-7; v_call: TRBV15; d_call: NA; cdr3_aa: CATSADRSYSYEQYF; cdr3_nt: TGTGCCACCAGCGCCGACAGGTCCTACTCCTACGAGCAGTACTTC
clone_size: NA; j_call: TRBJ2-3; v_call: TRBV4-3; d_call: TRBD1; cdr3_aa: CASSQEAGGSADTQYF; cdr3_nt: TGCGCCAGCAGCCAAGAAGCAGGGGGTTCGGCGGATACGCAGTATTTT
clone_size: NA; j_call: TRBJ2-7; v_call: TRBV7-2; d_call: TRBD1; cdr3_aa: CASSRDRVSYEQYF; cdr3_nt: TGTGCCAGCAGCCGGGACAGGGTATCCTACGAGCAGTACTTC
clone_size: NA; j_call: TRBJ2-3; v_call: TRBV6-4; d_call: NA; cdr3_aa: CASSVGTAADTQYF; cdr3_nt: TGTGCCAGCAGTGTAGGGACTGCCGCAGATACGCAGTATTTT
clone_size: once; j_call: TRBJ1-3; v_call: TRBV9; d_call: NA; cdr3_aa: CASSVGGDSGNTIYF; cdr3_nt: TGTGCCAGCAGCGTGGGGGGGGACTCTGGAAACACCATATATTTT
clone_size: NA; j_call: TRBJ1-4; v_call: TRBV9; d_call: NA; cdr3_aa: CASSDQGMRNEKLFF; cdr3_nt: TGTGCCAGCAGCGACCAGGGGATGAGGAATGAAAAACTGTTTTTT
clone_size: NA; j_call: TRBJ2-7; v_call: TRBV5-6; d_call: NA; cdr3_aa: CASSLTGGDEQYF; cdr3_nt: TGTGCCAGCAGCTTGACAGGGGGGGACGAGCAGTACTTC
clone_size: NA; j_call: TRBJ2-3; v_call: TRBV4-3; d_call: NA; cdr3_aa: CASSQDGQRTDTQYF; cdr3_nt: TGCGCCAGCAGCCAAGATGGGCAACGCACAGATACGCAGTATTTT
clone_size: NA; j_call: TRBJ1-4; v_call: TRBV2; d_call: TRBD1; cdr3_aa: CASSVQGQGGEKLFF; cdr3_nt: TGTGCCAGCAGTGTCCAAGGACAGGGGGGTGAAAAACTGTTTTTT